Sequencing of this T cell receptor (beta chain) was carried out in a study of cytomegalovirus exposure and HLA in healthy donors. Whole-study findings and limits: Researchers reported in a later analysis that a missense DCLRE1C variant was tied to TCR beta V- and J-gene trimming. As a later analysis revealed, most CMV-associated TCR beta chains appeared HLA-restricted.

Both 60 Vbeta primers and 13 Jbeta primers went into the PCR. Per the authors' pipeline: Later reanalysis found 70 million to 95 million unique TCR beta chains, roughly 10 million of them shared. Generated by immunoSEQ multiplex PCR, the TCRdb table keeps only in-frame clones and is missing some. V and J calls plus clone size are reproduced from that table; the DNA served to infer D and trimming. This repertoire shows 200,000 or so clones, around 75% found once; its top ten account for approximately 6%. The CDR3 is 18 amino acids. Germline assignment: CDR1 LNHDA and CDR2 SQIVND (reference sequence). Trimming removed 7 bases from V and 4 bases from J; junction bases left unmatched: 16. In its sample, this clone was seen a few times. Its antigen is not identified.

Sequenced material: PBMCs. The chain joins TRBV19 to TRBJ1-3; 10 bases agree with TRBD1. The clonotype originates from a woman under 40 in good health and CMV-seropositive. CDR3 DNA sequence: TGTGCCAGTACCCCCCTCCGGGACAGGGGAGGATCGGGAAACACCATATATTTT. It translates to CASTPLRDRGGSGNTIYF.